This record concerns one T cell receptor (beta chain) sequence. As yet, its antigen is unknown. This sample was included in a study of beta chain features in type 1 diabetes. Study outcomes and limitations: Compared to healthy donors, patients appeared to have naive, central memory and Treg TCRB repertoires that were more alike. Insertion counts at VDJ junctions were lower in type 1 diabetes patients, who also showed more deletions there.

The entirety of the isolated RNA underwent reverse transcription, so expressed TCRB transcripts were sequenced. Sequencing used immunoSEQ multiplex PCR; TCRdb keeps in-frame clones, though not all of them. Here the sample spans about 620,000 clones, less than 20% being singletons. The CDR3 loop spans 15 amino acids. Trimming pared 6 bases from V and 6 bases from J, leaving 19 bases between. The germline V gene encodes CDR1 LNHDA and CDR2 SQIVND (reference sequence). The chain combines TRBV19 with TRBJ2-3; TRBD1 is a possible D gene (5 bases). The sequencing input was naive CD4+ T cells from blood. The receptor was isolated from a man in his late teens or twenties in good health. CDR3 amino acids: CASSPTGRRRDTQYF. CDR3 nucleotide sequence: TGTGCCAGTAGCCCCACAGGACGCCGTAGGGATACGCAGTATTTT.